The 8 T cell receptor beta chains below were found in one sample sequenced in a study of shared clonotypes between healthy human individuals. Assay: immunoSEQ multiplex PCR; the TCRdb copy retains only in-frame clones and omits some. The sample yields 2 million to 2.5 million clones, approximately 96% seen once. The sample consisted of naive CD4+ T cells sorted from blood. As for subset: CD45RA+ positively selected. Every receptor here comes from a man between 18 and 35 years old in good health.

The genes are TRBV7-2 and TRBJ2-5; 7 bases are a match to TRBD2. V lost 5 bases to trimming and J lost 3 bases; unmatched junction nucleotides: 3. CDR1 is SGHTA, CDR2 FQGNSA, per germline. This CDR3 has 13 residues. The CDR3 DNA reads as TGTGCCAGCAGCCGAGGGAGGGAAGAGACCCAGTACTTC. It codes for CASSRGREETQYF.

About this clone: Other DNA variants within this sample encode the same CDR3. The V gene is TRBV5-4, the J gene TRBJ1-2, with D possibly being TRBD1 (5 bases). The length of the CDR3 is 15 residues. The V gene's germline CDR1 is SGHNT and CDR2 YYREEE (reference sequence). The V and J ends lost 2 bases and 2 bases respectively, with 13 bases between them. The CDR3 here is CASSLGQGPNYGYTF. DNA for the CDR3: TGTGCCAGCAGCTTAGGCCAGGGACCCAACTATGGCTACACCTTC.

This chain joins TRBV14 and TRBJ2-2; D is possibly TRBD2 (5 bases). Germline values: CDR1 SGHDN, CDR2 FVKESK. V was pared by 0 bases and J by 3 bases, with 11 bases between. The CDR3 is 16 amino acids. CDR3 coding DNA: TGTGCCAGCAGCCAAGATATTAGCGTTTACACCGGGGAGCTGTTTTTT. Translating gives CASSQDISVYTGELFF.

The J gene is TRBJ1-5, the V gene TRBV6-1; tentative D call: TRBD1 (5 bases). Germline-derived CDR1 and CDR2 are MNHNS and SASEGT. Trimming left V 6 bases short and J 6 bases short, with 15 bases between. The CDR3 contains 14 residues. CDR3 in DNA: TGTGCCAGCAGGGGACTCCCGGGGGGTCAGCCCCAGCATTTT. Its translation is CASRGLPGGQPQHF.

The chain is built from TRBV9 and TRBJ2-7, with D perhaps TRBD2 (6 bases). CDR3 size: 16 residues. CDR1 is SGDLS, CDR2 YYNGEE, per germline. V was clipped by 0 bases and J by 6 bases, with 19 bases between them. CDR3 sequence (DNA): TGTGCCAGCAGCGTAGTTGGTAGCGGCCCCTTTGGCGAGCAGTACTTC. This encodes CASSVVGSGPFGEQYF.

The rearrangement links TRBV9 to TRBJ1-1; maybe TRBD1 (5 bases). The CDR3 totals 15 residues. Between the trimmed V and J ends, which lost 2 bases and 5 bases, there was a span of 16 bases. CDR1 is SGDLS, CDR2 YYNGEE, per germline. CDR3 in DNA: TGTGCCAGCAGCGTCGGGTTCCAAAAGGGGACTGAAGCTTTCTTT. It is translated as CASSVGFQKGTEAFF. Looking up the rest from reference TRBV9 and TRBJ1-1 gives the full variable domain: DSGVTQTPKHLITATGQRVTLRCSPRSGDLSVYWYQQSLDQGLQFLIQYYNGEERAKGNILERFSAQQFPDLHSELNLSSLELGDSALYFCASSVGFQKGTEAFFGQGTRLTVV.

The chain combines TRBV5-1 with TRBJ2-5, with 7 bases aligning to TRBD2. This CDR3 contains 16 residues. Germline values: CDR1 SGHRS, CDR2 YFSETQ. J was trimmed by 4 bases and V by 0 bases; bases with no gene match: 9. DNA for the CDR3: TGCGCCAGCAGCTTGGAAGGACTAGGGGCCTCAGAGACCCAGTACTTC. This encodes CASSLEGLGASETQYF. Drawing the rest from reference TRBV5-1 and TRBJ2-5, the complete variable domain is KAGVTQTPRYLIKTRGQQVTLSCSPISGHRSVSWYQQTPGQGLQFLFEYFSETQRNKGNFPGRFSGRQFSNSRSEMNVSTLELGDSALYLCASSLEGLGASETQYFGPGTRLLVL.

The chain carries TRBV6-5 and TRBJ1-2, with a possible D match to TRBD1 (5 bases). This CDR3 has 15 amino acids. Trimming pared 2 bases from V and 2 bases from J, leaving 12 bases between. Germline CDR1 reads MNHEY; CDR2 reads SVGAGI. DNA of the CDR3: TGTGCCAGCAGTTACAAGTATGACAGCAACTATGGCTACACCTTC. Amino acid sequence: CASSYKYDSNYGYTF.